Given below is one T cell receptor (beta chain) in context. TCRdb's copy holds only in-frame clones and misses some; the assay was immunoSEQ multiplex PCR. Seen here are about 89,000 clones, under 95% observed once, and the top ten hold approximately 0.7%. This entry comes from a study of OX40 agonist ivuxolimab in advanced cancers. Study summary: A diagnosis of hepatocellular carcinoma, melanoma, renal cell or head and neck cancer was present in dose-escalation patients.

The CDR3 covers 15 residues. V lost 2 bases and J 8 bases, leaving 16 bases between the germline ends. The V gene's germline CDR1 is MGHRA and CDR2 YSYEKL. V and J are TRBV4-1 and TRBJ2-4; a weak D match, TRBD1 (7 bases). The clonotype originates from an adult with an advanced solid tumor such as melanoma, head and neck, liver or kidney cancer. The starting material was CD4+ or CD8+ T cells sorted from blood, obtained in a trial of the OX40 agonist ivuxolimab. The CDR3, as DNA: TGCGCCAGCAGCCAACCCGACAGGGAGGTGGACATTCAGTACTTC. It encodes CASSQPDREVDIQYF.